The clone carrying this T cell receptor beta chain turned up a few times. The record originates from a study of T-cell reconstitution after alpha-beta-depleted transplantation in children. It was with unique molecular identifiers that the TCRbeta library was prepared. Using its own MiXCR run on the PCR reads, TCRdb lists one record per CDR3 protein. The table has fewer than 400,000 distinct CDR3 sequences, 23% seen once. The CDR3 sequence is 14 residues long. With 4 bases removed from V and 2 bases from J, the gap between germline ends came to 12 bases. Germline CDR1 DFQATT, CDR2 SNEGSKA (reference sequence).

The chain combines TRBV20-1 with TRBJ2-1; D is uncertain. Material: PBMCs, mostly from graft donor cells, obtained 180 days after TCRalphabeta/CD19-depleted stem cell transplant. The source is a male patient younger than 18 who had a stem cell transplant for acute lymphoblastic leukemia, so the T cells may come from the graft donor. This CDR3 is CSAMDGRTYNEQFF. CDR3 in DNA: TGCAGTGCTATGGACGGAAGAACCTACAATGAGCAGTTCTTC.